These T cell receptor beta chains were read from a single sample in a study of OX40 agonist ivuxolimab in advanced cancers. Only in-frame clones appear in the TCRdb table, and some are missing; sequencing was by immunoSEQ multiplex PCR. The data hold over 55,000 clones, with approximately 94% observed a single time. Source: CD4+ or CD8+ T cells sorted from blood, taken in a trial of the OX40 agonist ivuxolimab. The receptors were sampled from an adult with an advanced solid tumor such as melanoma, head and neck, liver or kidney cancer. Both conserved end residues are part of each CDR3. D genes are given only for firm matches. Some rows mark clone size as missing; the rest say once, few, many or name a class of expanded clone.

abundance: -
d_gene: -
j_gene: TRBJ2-5
v_gene: TRBV18
CDR3aa: CASSPGETQYF
CDR3nt: TGTGCCAGCTCACCAGGAGAGACCCAGTACTTC

abundance: -
d_gene: -
j_gene: TRBJ1-5
v_gene: TRBV5-6
CDR3aa: CASSLDDQPQHF
CDR3nt: TGTGCCAGCAGCTTGGACGATCAGCCCCAGCATTTT

abundance: -
d_gene: -
j_gene: TRBJ1-1
v_gene: TRBV9
CDR3aa: CASSVERGREGNTEAFF
CDR3nt: TGTGCCAGCAGCGTAGAAAGAGGTAGGGAAGGGAACACTGAAGCTTTCTTT

abundance: -
d_gene: -
j_gene: TRBJ1-2
v_gene: TRBV7-9
CDR3aa: CASSLTGRGRPYGYTF
CDR3nt: TGTGCCAGCAGCTTAACGGGCAGGGGCCGACCTTATGGCTACACCTTC

abundance: -
d_gene: TRBD1
j_gene: TRBJ2-7
v_gene: TRBV5-1
CDR3aa: CASSSGQGAYEQYF
CDR3nt: TGCGCCAGCAGCTCCGGACAGGGGGCCTACGAGCAGTACTTC

abundance: -
d_gene: TRBD2
j_gene: TRBJ2-3
v_gene: TRBV19
CDR3aa: CASRMGLAVTDTQYF
CDR3nt: TGTGCCAGTAGGATGGGGCTAGCGGTCACAGATACGCAGTATTTT

abundance: -
d_gene: TRBD1
j_gene: TRBJ1-2
v_gene: TRBV7-9
CDR3aa: CASSLIDRDGGYTF
CDR3nt: TGTGCCAGCAGCTTAATAGACAGGGACGGGGGCTACACCTTC

abundance: once
d_gene: -
j_gene: TRBJ2-2
v_gene: TRBV5-6
CDR3aa: CASSLSENTGELFF
CDR3nt: TGTGCCAGCAGCTTGTCGGAAAACACCGGGGAGCTGTTTTTT

abundance: -
d_gene: -
j_gene: TRBJ2-7
v_gene: TRBV7-8
CDR3aa: CASSLGRTSEQYF
CDR3nt: TGTGCCAGCAGCTTAGGTCGTACCTCCGAGCAGTACTTC

abundance: -
d_gene: TRBD1
j_gene: TRBJ1-2
v_gene: TRBV29-1
CDR3aa: CSVEARTGVGYTF
CDR3nt: TGCAGCGTTGAAGCACGAACAGGGGTTGGCTACACCTTC

abundance: once
d_gene: TRBD1
j_gene: TRBJ2-7
v_gene: TRBV11-2
CDR3aa: CASSSAGQAYEQYF
CDR3nt: TGTGCCAGCAGCTCCGCCGGACAGGCCTACGAGCAGTACTTC

abundance: -
d_gene: -
j_gene: TRBJ1-4
v_gene: TRBV27
CDR3aa: CASSLYRGPVEKLFF
CDR3nt: TGTGCCAGCAGTTTATATCGGGGGCCCGTTGAAAAACTGTTTTTT

abundance: -
d_gene: TRBD1
j_gene: TRBJ1-1
v_gene: TRBV9
CDR3aa: CASSTSDRVVRTEAFF
CDR3nt: TGTGCCAGCAGCACCTCGGACAGGGTGGTTCGCACTGAAGCTTTCTTT

abundance: -
d_gene: -
j_gene: TRBJ1-1
v_gene: TRBV2
CDR3aa: CAIYDWGDTEAFF
CDR3nt: TGTGCCATCTACGATTGGGGGGACACTGAAGCTTTCTTT

abundance: -
d_gene: -
j_gene: TRBJ2-7
v_gene: TRBV5-1
CDR3aa: CASSLGQNEQYF
CDR3nt: TGCGCCAGCAGCTTGGGTCAGAACGAGCAGTACTTC

abundance: -
d_gene: TRBD1
j_gene: TRBJ2-5
v_gene: TRBV15
CDR3aa: CATSRIGAGGETQYF
CDR3nt: TGTGCCACCAGCAGGATTGGGGCAGGGGGCGAGACCCAGTACTTC

abundance: -
d_gene: TRBD1
j_gene: TRBJ1-2
v_gene: TRBV5-6
CDR3aa: CASSLGQGAGGYTF
CDR3nt: TGTGCCAGCAGCCTGGGACAGGGGGCGGGGGGCTACACCTTC

abundance: -
d_gene: -
j_gene: TRBJ2-7
v_gene: TRBV19
CDR3aa: CASSGKDLEQYF
CDR3nt: TGTGCCAGTAGTGGAAAGGACTTGGAGCAGTACTTC